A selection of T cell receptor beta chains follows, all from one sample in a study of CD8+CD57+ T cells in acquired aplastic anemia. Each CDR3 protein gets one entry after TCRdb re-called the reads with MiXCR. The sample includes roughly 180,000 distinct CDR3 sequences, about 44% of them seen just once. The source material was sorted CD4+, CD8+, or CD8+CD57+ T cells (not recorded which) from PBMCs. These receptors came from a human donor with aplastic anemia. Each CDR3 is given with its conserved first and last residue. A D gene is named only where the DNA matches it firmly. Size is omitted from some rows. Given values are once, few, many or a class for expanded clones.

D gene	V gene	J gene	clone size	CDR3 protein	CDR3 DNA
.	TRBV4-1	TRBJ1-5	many	CASSHGVVGSNQPQHF	TGCGCCAGCAGCCATGGGGTCGTAGGTAGCAATCAGCCCCAGCATTTT
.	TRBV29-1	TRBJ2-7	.	CSVEGVSLGREQYF	TGCAGCGTTGAAGGGGTCAGCCTGGGAAGGGAGCAGTACTTC
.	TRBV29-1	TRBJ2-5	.	CSSGPRGGQETQYF	TGCAGCTCCGGGCCCAGGGGCGGGCAAGAGACCCAGTACTTC
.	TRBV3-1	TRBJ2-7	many	CASKMDSQTNEQYF	TGTGCCAGCAAAATGGACAGTCAGACCAACGAGCAGTACTTC
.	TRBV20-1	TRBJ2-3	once	CSASLLGPDTQYF	TGCAGTGCTAGTCTCCTGGGGCCAGATACGCAGTATTTT
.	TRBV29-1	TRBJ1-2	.	CSVPRAGEDYGYTF	TGCAGCGTCCCAAGGGCAGGGGAGGACTATGGCTACACCTTC
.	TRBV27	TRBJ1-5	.	CASSLAQFNQPQHF	TGTGCCAGCAGTTTAGCACAGTTCAATCAGCCCCAGCATTTT
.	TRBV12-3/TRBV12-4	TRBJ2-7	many	CASSLRPGHPGGQYF	TGTGCCAGCAGTTTAAGGCCAGGGCACCCCGGTGGGCAGTACTTC
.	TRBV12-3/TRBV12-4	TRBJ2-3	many	CASSPQTDTQYF	TGTGCCAGCAGTCCCCAGACAGATACGCAGTATTTT
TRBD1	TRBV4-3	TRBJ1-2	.	CASSQEAIGQGDHYTF	TGCGCCAGCAGCCAAGAAGCCATAGGACAGGGAGACCACTACACCTTC
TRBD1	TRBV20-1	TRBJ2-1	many	CSAEGQVYNEQFF	TGCAGTGCTGAGGGACAGGTCTACAATGAGCAGTTCTTC
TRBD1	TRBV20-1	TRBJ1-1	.	CSAEDRGNTEAFF	TGCAGTGCTGAGGACAGGGGGAACACTGAAGCTTTCTTT
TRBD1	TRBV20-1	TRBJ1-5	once	CSASGDRDQPQHF	TGCAGTGCTAGCGGGGACAGGGACCAGCCCCAGCATTTT
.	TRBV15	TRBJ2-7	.	CATSRDSRPGTYEQYF	TGTGCCACCAGCAGAGATTCTAGACCGGGAACCTACGAGCAGTACTTC
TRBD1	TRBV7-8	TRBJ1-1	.	CASSFAGTVNTGAFF	TGTGCCAGCAGCTTTGCCGGGACAGTGAACACTGGAGCTTTCTTT
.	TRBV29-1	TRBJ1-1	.	CSVEDTGSRGTEAFF	TGCAGCGTTGAAGATACAGGGTCTCGGGGCACTGAAGCTTTCTTT
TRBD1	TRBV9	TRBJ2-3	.	CASSERGKGAGTDTQYF	TGTGCCAGCAGCGAGAGGGGTAAGGGGGCGGGCACAGATACGCAGTATTTT
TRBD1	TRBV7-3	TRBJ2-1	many	CASSPGTDYNEQFF	TGTGCCAGCAGCCCTGGGACAGACTACAATGAGCAGTTCTTC
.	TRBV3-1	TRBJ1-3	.	CASSPRDEQGNTIYF	TGTGCCAGCAGCCCACGGGACGAGCAAGGAAACACCATATATTTT
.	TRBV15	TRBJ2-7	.	CATSSSLGAREQYF	TGTGCCACCAGCAGCTCCCTCGGGGCTCGGGAGCAGTACTTC
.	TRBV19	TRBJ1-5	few	CASSLRDANQPQHF	TGTGCCAGTAGTCTCCGGGACGCCAATCAGCCCCAGCATTTT
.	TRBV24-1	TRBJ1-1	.	CATSDSRQATKAFF	TGTGCCACCAGTGATTCCAGGCAGGCAACGAAAGCTTTCTTT
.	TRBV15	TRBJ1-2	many	CATSVEQGNYGYTF	TGTGCCACCAGCGTTGAGCAGGGTAACTATGGCTACACCTTC
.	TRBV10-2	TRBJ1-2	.	CASSDMVLYGYTF	TGCGCCAGCAGTGATATGGTTCTCTATGGCTACACCTTC
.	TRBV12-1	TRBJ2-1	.	CASSLGLVPQFF	TGTGCCAGCAGCCTAGGACTTGTACCACAGTTCTTC
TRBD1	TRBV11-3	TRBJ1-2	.	CASSPDRVVDGYTF	TGTGCCAGCAGCCCCGACAGGGTAGTCGATGGCTACACCTTC
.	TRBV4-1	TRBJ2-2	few	CASSQAQQGVAGELFF	TGCGCCAGCAGCCAAGCTCAACAGGGTGTGGCCGGGGAGCTGTTTTTT
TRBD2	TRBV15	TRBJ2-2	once	CATSRASHLAGTIF	TGTGCCACCAGCAGAGCCAGCCATCTAGCGGGGACGATTTTT
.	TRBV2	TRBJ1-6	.	CASCLNRASNSPLHF	TGTGCCAGCTGCTTAAACAGGGCGAGCAATTCACCCCTCCACTTT
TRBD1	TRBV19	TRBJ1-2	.	CASRAGGHGYTF	TGTGCCAGTAGGGCAGGGGGCCATGGCTACACCTTC
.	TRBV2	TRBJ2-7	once	CASSLEFPSSYEQYF	TGTGCCAGCAGTTTAGAGTTCCCGAGCTCCTACGAGCAGTACTTC
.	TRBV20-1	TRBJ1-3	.	CSAGDMTAGNTIYF	TGCAGTGCCGGGGACATGACAGCTGGAAACACCATATATTTT
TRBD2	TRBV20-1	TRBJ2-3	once	CSGLAGATQYF	TGCAGTGGACTAGCGGGGGCTACGCAGTATTTT
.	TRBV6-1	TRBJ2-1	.	CASGQAPSSYNEQFF	TGTGCCAGCGGCCAAGCCCCAAGCTCCTACAATGAGCAGTTCTTC
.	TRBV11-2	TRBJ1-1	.	CASSLEEGRATEAFF	TGTGCCAGCAGCTTAGAGGAGGGGAGAGCAACTGAAGCTTTCTTT
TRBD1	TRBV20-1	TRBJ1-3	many	CSARGTGAGNTIYF	TGCAGTGCTAGAGGGACAGGGGCTGGAAACACCATATATTTT
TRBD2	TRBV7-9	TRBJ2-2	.	CASSPGTRWTGELFF	TGTGCCAGCAGCCCCGGGACTAGGTGGACCGGGGAGCTGTTTTTT
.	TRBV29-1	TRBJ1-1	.	CSSLGTANTEAFF	TGCAGCTCACTCGGGACGGCGAACACTGAAGCTTTCTTT
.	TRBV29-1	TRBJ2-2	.	CSVGGTGPTGELFF	TGCAGCGTGGGAGGGACAGGACCCACCGGGGAGCTGTTTTTT
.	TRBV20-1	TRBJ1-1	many	CSARHRPGPEAFF	TGCAGTGCTAGACACCGTCCCGGCCCTGAAGCTTTCTTT
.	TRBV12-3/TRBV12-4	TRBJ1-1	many	CASRARDAAFF	TGTGCCAGCAGGGCCAGGGATGCAGCTTTCTTT
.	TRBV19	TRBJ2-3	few	CASRFADTQYF	TGTGCCAGTAGATTCGCTGATACGCAGTATTTT
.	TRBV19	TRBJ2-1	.	CASSSHYNEQFF	TGTGCCAGTAGCAGTCACTACAATGAGCAGTTCTTC
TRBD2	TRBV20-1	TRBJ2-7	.	CSARGQGGTYEQYF	TGCAGTGCTAGAGGTCAGGGAGGGACCTACGAGCAGTACTTC
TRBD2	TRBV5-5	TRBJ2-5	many	CASSLGQRGGTETQYF	TGTGCCAGCAGCTTGGGGCAGCGGGGGGGCACGGAGACCCAGTACTTC
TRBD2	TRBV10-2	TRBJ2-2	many	CASRTAGGQNTGELFF	TGCGCCAGCAGGACGGCGGGGGGGCAGAACACCGGGGAGCTGTTTTTT
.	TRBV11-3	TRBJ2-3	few	CASSSSFTTDTQYF	TGTGCCAGCAGCTCTAGCTTCACCACAGATACGCAGTATTTT
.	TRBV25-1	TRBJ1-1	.	CASSLGVSEAFF	TGTGCCAGCAGTTTAGGGGTCTCGGAAGCTTTCTTT
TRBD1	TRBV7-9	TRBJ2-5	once	CASSLARTGGGETQYF	TGTGCCAGCAGCTTAGCCCGGACAGGGGGCGGCGAGACCCAGTACTTC
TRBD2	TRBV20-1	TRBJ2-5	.	CSARRSSGRRETQYF	TGCAGTGCTAGAAGGTCTAGCGGGAGGAGGGAGACCCAGTACTTC
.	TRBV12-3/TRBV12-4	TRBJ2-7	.	CASSFGRAYCEQYF	TGTGCCAGCAGTTTTGGCAGGGCATACTGCGAGCAGTACTTC
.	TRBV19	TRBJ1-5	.	CASSILGGGQPQHF	TGTGCCAGTAGTATATTGGGGGGAGGTCAGCCCCAGCATTTT
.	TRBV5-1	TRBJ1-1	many	CASSLVGRDTNTEAFF	TGCGCCAGCAGCTTGGTTGGCAGGGACACGAACACTGAAGCTTTCTTT
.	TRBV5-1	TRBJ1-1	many	CASSLVRGTEAFF	TGCGCCAGCAGCTTGGTCAGAGGAACTGAAGCTTTCTTT
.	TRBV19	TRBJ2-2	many	CASRSTGWYDIANTGELFF	TGTGCCAGTCGGAGTACAGGGTGGTATGATATCGCGAACACCGGGGAGCTGTTTTTT
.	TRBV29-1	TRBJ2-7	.	CSVESGGGHEQYF	TGCAGCGTTGAATCAGGGGGGGGGCACGAGCAGTACTTC
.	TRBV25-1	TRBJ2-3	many	CASSDARSTDTQYF	TGTGCCAGCAGTGACGCGAGATCCACAGATACGCAGTATTTT